This note documents a single T cell receptor (beta chain) sequence. Its antigen remains unidentified. This sample stems from a study of Ad26.COV2.S vaccination and SARS-CoV-2 variants. The wider study: The donor belonged to the COV1001 Ad26.COV2.S trial arm. Findings and limits, study-wide: Reportedly, spike-specific CD8+ and CD4+ T cell responses achieved substantial breadth once vaccination had taken place.

Treatment indicated: 15 to 20 received Ad26.COV2.S at low or high dose, single or two shots; 5 received placebo; per-sample allocation not given. The study sampled participants on day 63 after the first vaccine or placebo injection. Germline V lookup: CDR1 SGHRS, CDR2 YFSETQ. V dropped 4 bases and J dropped 7 bases, with 15 bases sitting between them. The CDR3 totals 14 residues. Assay used: immunoSEQ multiplex PCR; TCRdb lists only in-frame clones, some missing. The sample has roughly 700,000 clones; 80% to 90% are singletons. The chain has TRBV5-1 and TRBJ2-1; D may be TRBD2 (5 bases). The sequenced sample was peripheral blood, obtained in a trial of Ad26.COV2.S vaccine versus placebo. This TCR derives from a person between 18 and 60 years old who received the Ad26.COV2.S COVID-19 vaccine or a placebo. The CDR3 loop reads CASSAEVPQNEQFF. The DNA of the CDR3 is TGCGCCAGCAGCGCGGAGGTCCCCCAAAATGAGCAGTTCTTC.